This TCR beta chain emerged from a study of blood T cell repertoires in COVID-19. The CDR3 sequence is 16 residues long. V lost 3 bases to trimming and J lost 8 bases; unmatched junction nucleotides: 6. Germline CDR1 and CDR2: SGHNT and YENEEA. Assay used: immunoSEQ multiplex PCR; TCRdb lists only in-frame clones, some missing. The sample has about 370,000 clones, around 89% seen once. This clone has only a few counts. The sequence was obtained from a man younger than 35 who had recovered from COVID-19. V gene TRBV11-3 combines with J gene TRBJ2-1; 14 bases fit TRBD2. The sample was PBMCs or T cells enriched from blood (not recorded which). Written as DNA, the CDR3 is TGTGCCAGCAGCTTTTCCGGGACTAGCGGGAGTTATGAGCAGTTCTTC. Its translation: CASSFSGTSGSYEQFF.